The 10 T cell receptor beta chains listed next were all sequenced from one sample in a study of blood T cell repertoires in COVID-19. The assay was immunoSEQ multiplex PCR, and TCRdb's table has in-frame clones only and misses some. The sample has some 320,000 clones, 70% to 90% seen once. Specimen: PBMCs or T cells enriched from blood (not recorded which). The receptor set was obtained from a woman in her 30s who had recovered from COVID-19.

This clone showed up just once. This rearrangement joins TRBV28 to TRBJ2-3; 8 positions match TRBD2. V dropped 5 bases and J dropped 4; count of bases not matched to a gene: 5. This CDR3 is 14 amino acids long. CDR1 is MDHEN and CDR2 is SYDVKM in the germline V gene. The DNA for the CDR3 is TGTGCCAGCAGTCCCCAAGCGGGGGCAGATACGCAGTATTTT. Amino acids: CASSPQAGADTQYF. Supplemented by reference TRBV28 and TRBJ2-3, the full variable domain reads DVKVTQSSRYLVKRTGEKVFLECVQDMDHENMFWYRQDPGLGLRLIYFSYDVKMKEKGDIPEGYSVSREKKERFSLILESASTNQTSMYLCASSPQAGADTQYFGPGTRLTVL.

The chain links TRBV19 to TRBJ1-4, with a tentative D call TRBD1 (5 bases). This CDR3 comprises 15 residues. Trimming removed 10 bases from V and 3 bases from J, with 18 bases in between. Germline loops: CDR1 LNHDA, CDR2 SQIVND (reference sequence). CDR3 in amino acids: CATQDQGLPNEKLFF. Written as DNA, the CDR3 is TGTGCCACCCAGGATCAGGGTTTGCCTAATGAAAAACTGTTTTTT.

In this sample, this clone turned up a few times. This sequence joins TRBV30 and TRBJ1-2, with a weak D call TRBD1 (5 bases). V lost 0 bases to trimming and J lost 5 bases, with 13 bases between them. CDR3 length: 14 amino acids. Germline CDR1 GTSNPN, CDR2 SVGIG (reference sequence). The CDR3 bases are TGTGCCTGGAGTGTAAAAGCAGGGTCGTATGGCTACACCTTC. This codes for CAWSVKAGSYGYTF.

The chain uses TRBV30 and TRBJ2-7, with TRBD1 matching over 7 bases. The junction had 16 bases not matched to a gene; V was cut back by 8 bases and J by 3 bases. CDR3 length: 15 amino acids. Germline values: CDR1 GTSNPN, CDR2 SVGIG (reference sequence). CDR3 DNA sequence: TGTGCCGGAAAGTGGATTGACAGGGAGATCTACGAGCAGTACTTC. Translated, it gives CAGKWIDREIYEQYF. Together with reference TRBV30 and TRBJ2-7, the CDR3 gives the full variable domain: SQTIHQWPATLVQPVGSPLSLECTVEGTSNPNLYWYRQAAGRGLQLLFYSVGIGQISSEVPQNLSASRPQDRQFILSSKKLLLSDSGFYLCAGKWIDREIYEQYFGPGTRLTVT.

The chain joins TRBV13 to TRBJ2-5, with D possibly matching TRBD2 (5 bases). This CDR3 comprises 14 residues. The germline CDR1 and CDR2 sequences are PRHDT and FYEKMQ (reference sequence). V lost 6 bases, J lost 3 bases, and 14 bases lay in between. This chain's CDR3 is CASSFRTGKETQYF. The CDR3, as DNA: TGTGCCAGCAGTTTCAGGACTGGAAAAGAGACCCAGTACTTC.

The J gene is TRBJ1-2, the V gene TRBV6-5; TRBD1 agrees at 8 bases. This CDR3 has 15 residues. V lost 6 bases to trimming and J lost 5 bases; unmatched junction nucleotides: 11. Germline CDR1 is MNHEY and CDR2 is SVGAGI. In DNA form, the CDR3 reads TGTGCCAGCAGCCCCACCCCCGACAGGGGTTATGGCTACACCTTC. This sequence encodes CASSPTPDRGYGYTF.

The chain links TRBV29-1 to TRBJ1-1, with 8 bases matching TRBD1. The V gene end was trimmed by 7 bases and the J gene end by 9 bases; junction bases not matched to a gene: 16. CDR3 size: 14 residues. CDR1 is SQVTM, CDR2 ANQGSEA, per germline. This CDR3 reads CSARDGQGALKAFF. Here the CDR3 DNA reads TGCAGCGCCCGGGATGGGCAGGGGGCGTTGAAAGCTTTCTTT.

The chain carries TRBV4-3 and TRBJ1-6; 12 nucleotides match TRBD1. V lost 4 bases, J lost 6 bases, and 1 base stayed unmatched. The CDR3 has 15 amino acids. CDR1 and CDR2 from the germline V gene are LGHNA and YSLEER. This CDR3 reads CASSPGQGANSPLHF. The CDR3 nucleotides read TGCGCCAGCAGCCCGGGACAGGGGGCTAATTCACCCCTCCACTTT.

This clone was observed once. J is TRBJ1-5 and V is TRBV10-3; 9 bases match TRBD1. Germline V gene sequence: CDR1 ENHRY, CDR2 SYGVKD. Losses at the gene ends were 3 bases for V and 7 bases for J; bases not matched to a gene: 13. The CDR3 runs 17 residues. The CDR3 sequence is CAISEPGQGERGQPQHF. In DNA, the CDR3 is TGTGCCATCAGTGAACCGGGACAGGGAGAGAGAGGCCAGCCCCAGCATTTT.

The CDR3 DNA sequence: TGTGCCAGCAGCCAAATCCAAAGCGGGACAGAGCAGTTCTTC. Translated, it gives CASSQIQSGTEQFF. The rearrangement joins TRBV3-1 (or the pseudogene TRBV3-2) to TRBJ2-1; a possible D gene is TRBD2 (7 bases). This CDR3 comprises 14 residues. Per the germline V gene, CDR1 is LGHDT and CDR2 is YNNKEL (reference sequence). Trimming removed 2 bases at V and 10 bases at J, with 15 bases between.